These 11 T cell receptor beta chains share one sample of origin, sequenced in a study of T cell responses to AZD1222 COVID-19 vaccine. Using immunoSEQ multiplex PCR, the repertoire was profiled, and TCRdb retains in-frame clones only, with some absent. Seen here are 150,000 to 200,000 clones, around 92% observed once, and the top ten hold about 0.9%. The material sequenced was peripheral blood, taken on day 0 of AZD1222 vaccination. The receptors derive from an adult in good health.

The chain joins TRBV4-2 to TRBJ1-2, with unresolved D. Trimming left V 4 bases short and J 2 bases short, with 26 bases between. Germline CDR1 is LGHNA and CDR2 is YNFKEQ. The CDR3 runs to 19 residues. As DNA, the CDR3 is TGTGCCAGCAGCCCGACTGGATACCGCAGCCCTCCACGAAACTATGGCTACACCTTC. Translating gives CASSPTGYRSPPRNYGYTF.

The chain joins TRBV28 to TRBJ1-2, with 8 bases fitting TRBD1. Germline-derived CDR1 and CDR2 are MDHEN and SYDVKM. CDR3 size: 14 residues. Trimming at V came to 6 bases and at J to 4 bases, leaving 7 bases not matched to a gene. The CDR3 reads CASSPQDRAYGYTF. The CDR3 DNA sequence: TGTGCCAGCAGCCCTCAGGACAGGGCCTATGGCTACACCTTC.

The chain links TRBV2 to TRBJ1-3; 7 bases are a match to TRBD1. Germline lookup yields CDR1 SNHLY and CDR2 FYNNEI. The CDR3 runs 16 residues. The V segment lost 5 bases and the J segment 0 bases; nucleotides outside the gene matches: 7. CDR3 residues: CASSMGQTSSGNTIYF. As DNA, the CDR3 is TGTGCCAGCAGTATGGGACAGACGAGCTCTGGAAACACCATATATTTT.

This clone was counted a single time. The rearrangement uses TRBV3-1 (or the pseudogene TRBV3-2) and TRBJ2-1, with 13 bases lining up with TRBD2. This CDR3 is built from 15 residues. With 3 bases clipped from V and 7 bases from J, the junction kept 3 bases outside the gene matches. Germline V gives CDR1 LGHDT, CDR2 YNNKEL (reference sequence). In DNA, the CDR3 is TGTGCCAGCAGCCACACTAGCGGGGGGGATAATGAGCAGTTCTTC. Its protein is CASSHTSGGDNEQFF.

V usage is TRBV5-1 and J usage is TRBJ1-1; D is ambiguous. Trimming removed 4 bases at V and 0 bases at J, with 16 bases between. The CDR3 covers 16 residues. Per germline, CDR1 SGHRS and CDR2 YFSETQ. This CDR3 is CASSPGIGELNTEAFF. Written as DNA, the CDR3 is TGCGCCAGCAGCCCGGGTATCGGAGAGCTGAACACTGAAGCTTTCTTT.

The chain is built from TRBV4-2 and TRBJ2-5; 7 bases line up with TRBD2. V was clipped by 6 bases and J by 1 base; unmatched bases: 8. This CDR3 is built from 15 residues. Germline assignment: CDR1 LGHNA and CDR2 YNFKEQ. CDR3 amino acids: CASRVRLASQETQYF. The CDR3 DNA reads TGTGCCAGCAGGGTGAGACTAGCTAGCCAAGAGACCCAGTACTTC.

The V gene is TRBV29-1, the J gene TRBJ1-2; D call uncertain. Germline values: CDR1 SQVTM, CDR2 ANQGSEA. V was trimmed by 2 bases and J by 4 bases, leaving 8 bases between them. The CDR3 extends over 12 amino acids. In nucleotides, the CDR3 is TGCAGCGTTGAATCGGGAACCTATGGCTACACCTTC. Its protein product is CSVESGTYGYTF.

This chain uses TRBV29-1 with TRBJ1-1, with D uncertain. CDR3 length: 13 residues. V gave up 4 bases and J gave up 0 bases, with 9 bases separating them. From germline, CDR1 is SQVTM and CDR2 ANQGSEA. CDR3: CSVGWLLNTEAFF. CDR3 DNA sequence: TGCAGCGTTGGTTGGTTGTTGAACACTGAAGCTTTCTTT.

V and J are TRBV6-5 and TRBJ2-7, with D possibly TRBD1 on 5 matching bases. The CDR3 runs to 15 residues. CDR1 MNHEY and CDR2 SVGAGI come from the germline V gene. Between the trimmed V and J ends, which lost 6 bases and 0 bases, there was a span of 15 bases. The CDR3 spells CASRATALSSYEQYF. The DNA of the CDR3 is TGTGCCAGCAGAGCGACAGCCCTGAGCTCCTACGAGCAGTACTTC.

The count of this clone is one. CDR3 coding DNA: TGTGCCAGCAGTGCGGGGACCTACGAGCAGTACTTC. It is translated as CASSAGTYEQYF. The rearrangement uses TRBV28 and TRBJ2-7, with D possibly TRBD2 on 6 matching bases. The germline V and J ends were trimmed by 5 bases and 2 bases, with 7 bases remaining between them. Germline V lookup: CDR1 MDHEN, CDR2 SYDVKM. The CDR3 covers 12 residues.

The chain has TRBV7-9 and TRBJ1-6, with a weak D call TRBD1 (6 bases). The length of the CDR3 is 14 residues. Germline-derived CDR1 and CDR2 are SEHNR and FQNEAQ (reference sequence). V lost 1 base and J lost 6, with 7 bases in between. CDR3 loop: CASSLGTANSPLHF. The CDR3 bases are TGTGCCAGCAGCTTAGGGACAGCTAATTCACCCCTCCACTTT.